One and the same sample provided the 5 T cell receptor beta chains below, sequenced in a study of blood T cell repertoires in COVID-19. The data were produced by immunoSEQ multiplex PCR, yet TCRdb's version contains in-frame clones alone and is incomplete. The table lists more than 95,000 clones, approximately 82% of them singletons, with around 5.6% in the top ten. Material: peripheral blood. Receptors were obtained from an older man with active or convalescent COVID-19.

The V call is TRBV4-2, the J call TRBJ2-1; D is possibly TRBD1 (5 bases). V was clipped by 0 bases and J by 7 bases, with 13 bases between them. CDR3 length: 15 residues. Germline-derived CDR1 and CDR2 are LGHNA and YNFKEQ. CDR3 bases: TGTGCCAGCAGCCAAGACTGGGCAGGGAAGAATGAGCAGTTCTTC. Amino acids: CASSQDWAGKNEQFF.

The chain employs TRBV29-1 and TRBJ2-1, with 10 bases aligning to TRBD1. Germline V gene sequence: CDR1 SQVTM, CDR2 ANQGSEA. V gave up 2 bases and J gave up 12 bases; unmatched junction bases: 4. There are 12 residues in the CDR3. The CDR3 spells CSVESDRGRQFF. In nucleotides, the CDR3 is TGCAGCGTTGAATCGGACAGGGGGAGGCAGTTCTTC.

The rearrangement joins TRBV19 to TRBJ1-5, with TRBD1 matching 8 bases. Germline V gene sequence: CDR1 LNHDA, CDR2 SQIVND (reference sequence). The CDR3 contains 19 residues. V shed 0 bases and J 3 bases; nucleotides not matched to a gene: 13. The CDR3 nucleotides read TGTGCCAGTAGTATAGATCTAAGACAGGGGACAAATTTCAATCAGCCCCAGCATTTT. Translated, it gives CASSIDLRQGTNFNQPQHF.

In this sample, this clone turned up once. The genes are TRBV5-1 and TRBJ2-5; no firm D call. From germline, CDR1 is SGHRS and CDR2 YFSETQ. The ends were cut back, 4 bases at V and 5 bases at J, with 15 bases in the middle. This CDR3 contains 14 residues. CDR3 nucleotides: TGCGCCAGCAGCCCTGAACCAGGATGGGAGACCCAGTACTTC. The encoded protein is CASSPEPGWETQYF.

The CDR3 bases are TGTGCCAGCAGTGTTTCGTGGGGGGGCACTGAAGCTTTCTTT. Translated, it gives CASSVSWGGTEAFF. The gene calls are TRBV2 and TRBJ1-1; tentative D call: TRBD1 (5 bases). CDR1 is SNHLY, CDR2 FYNNEI, per germline. This CDR3 has 14 amino acids. Deletions cut 4 bases from V and 4 bases from J, with 13 bases between.